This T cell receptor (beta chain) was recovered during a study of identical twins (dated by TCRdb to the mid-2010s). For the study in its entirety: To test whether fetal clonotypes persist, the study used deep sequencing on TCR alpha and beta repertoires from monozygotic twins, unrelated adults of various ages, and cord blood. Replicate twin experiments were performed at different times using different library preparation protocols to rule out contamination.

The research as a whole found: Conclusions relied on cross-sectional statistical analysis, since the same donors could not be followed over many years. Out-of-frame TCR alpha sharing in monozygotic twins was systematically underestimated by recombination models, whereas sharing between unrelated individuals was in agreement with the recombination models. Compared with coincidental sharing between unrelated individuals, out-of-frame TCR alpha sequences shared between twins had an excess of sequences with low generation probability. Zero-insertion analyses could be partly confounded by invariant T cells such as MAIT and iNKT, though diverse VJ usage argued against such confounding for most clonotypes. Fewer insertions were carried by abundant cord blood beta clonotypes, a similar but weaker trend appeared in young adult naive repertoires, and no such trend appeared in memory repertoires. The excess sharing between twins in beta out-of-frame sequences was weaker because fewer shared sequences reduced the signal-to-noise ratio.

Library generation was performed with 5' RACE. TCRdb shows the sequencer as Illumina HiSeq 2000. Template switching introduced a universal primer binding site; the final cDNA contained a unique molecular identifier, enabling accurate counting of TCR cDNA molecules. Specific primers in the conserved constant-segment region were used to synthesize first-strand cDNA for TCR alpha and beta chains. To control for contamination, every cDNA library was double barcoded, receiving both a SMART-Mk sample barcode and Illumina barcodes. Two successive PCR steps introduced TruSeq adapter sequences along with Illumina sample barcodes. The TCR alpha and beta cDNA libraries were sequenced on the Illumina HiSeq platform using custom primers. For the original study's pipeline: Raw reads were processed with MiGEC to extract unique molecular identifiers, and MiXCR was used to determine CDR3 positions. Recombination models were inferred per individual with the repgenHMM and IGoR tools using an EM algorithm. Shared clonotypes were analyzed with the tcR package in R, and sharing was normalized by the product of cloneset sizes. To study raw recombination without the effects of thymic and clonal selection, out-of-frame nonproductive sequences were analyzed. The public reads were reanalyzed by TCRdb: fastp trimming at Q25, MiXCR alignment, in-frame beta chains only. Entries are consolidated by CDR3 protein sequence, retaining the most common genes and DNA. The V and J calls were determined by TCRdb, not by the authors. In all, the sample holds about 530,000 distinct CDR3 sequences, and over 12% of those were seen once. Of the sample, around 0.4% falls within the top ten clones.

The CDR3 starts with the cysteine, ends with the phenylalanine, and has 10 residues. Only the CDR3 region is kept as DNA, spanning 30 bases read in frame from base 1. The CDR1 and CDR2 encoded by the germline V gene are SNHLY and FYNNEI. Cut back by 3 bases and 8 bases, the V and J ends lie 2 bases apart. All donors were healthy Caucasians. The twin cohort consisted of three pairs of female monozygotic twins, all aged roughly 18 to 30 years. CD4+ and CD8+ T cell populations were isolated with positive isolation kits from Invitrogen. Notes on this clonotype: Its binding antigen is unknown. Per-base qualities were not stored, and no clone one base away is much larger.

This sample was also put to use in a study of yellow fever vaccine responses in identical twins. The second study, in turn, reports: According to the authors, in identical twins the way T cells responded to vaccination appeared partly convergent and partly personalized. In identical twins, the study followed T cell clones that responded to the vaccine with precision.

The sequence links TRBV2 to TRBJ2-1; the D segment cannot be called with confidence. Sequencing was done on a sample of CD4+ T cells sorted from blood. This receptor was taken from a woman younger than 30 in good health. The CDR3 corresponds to CASSEYEQFF. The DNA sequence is TGTGCCAGCAGTGAGTATGAGCAGTTCTTC.